This T cell receptor beta chain was sequenced in a study of post-analysis software for immune sequencing data. Study observations and caveats: The study found TRBV5-6, TRBV5-1 and TRBV20-1 among a handful of TRBV segments more frequent in patients than controls.

Included in the TCR beta cDNA libraries were unique molecular identifiers. TCRdb fed the PCR reads into MiXCR, producing one record per CDR3 protein. This sample has about 460,000 distinct CDR3 sequences, with less than 45% found just once. The V and J ends lost 0 bases and 6 bases respectively, with 6 bases between them. The CDR3 runs 12 residues. Germline CDR1 and CDR2: SGHVS and FNYEAQ. Regarding this clonotype: Its antigen is not known.

The TCR originated in a girl aged 10 to 17 with multiple sclerosis. Sequencing was done on a sample of blood. J is TRBJ2-7 and V is TRBV7-6; no clear D gene. As DNA, the CDR3 is TGTGCCAGCAGCTTAGCGACCTCCGAGCAGTACTTC. Protein: CASSLATSEQYF.